A single sample is the source of the 21 T cell receptor beta chains below, sequenced in a study of cytomegalovirus exposure and HLA in healthy donors. TCRdb keeps only in-frame clones here, not all; method: immunoSEQ multiplex PCR. This sample has 110,000 or so clones, with approximately 91% found just once. Sequenced input: PBMCs. The receptors were gathered from a woman younger than 30 in good health and CMV-seronegative.

The CDR3 is CSVVVDGVGNIQYF. For the CDR3, the DNA is TGCAGCGTTGTAGTAGACGGGGTTGGAAACATTCAGTACTTC. This chain joins TRBV29-1 and TRBJ2-4, with D possibly matching TRBD2 (5 bases). Germline values: CDR1 SQVTM, CDR2 ANQGSEA. V lost 4 bases, J lost 6 bases, and 16 bases lay in between. The CDR3 has 14 residues. The variable domain in full, with the rest retrieved from reference TRBV29-1 and TRBJ2-4, is SAVISQKPSRDICQRGTSLTIQCQVDSQVTMMFWYRQQPGQSLTLIATANQGSEATYESGFVIDKFPISRPNLTFSTLTVSNMSPEDSSIYLCSVVVDGVGNIQYFGAGTRLSVL.

The chain couples TRBV5-1 to TRBJ2-5; the match to TRBD1 covers 8 bases. Germline loops: CDR1 SGHRS, CDR2 YFSETQ. This CDR3 has 16 amino acids. V was pared by 4 bases and J by 4 bases, with 12 bases of the junction left unmatched. The CDR3 sequence is CASSLRQGAMGETQYF. In nucleotides, the CDR3 is TGCGCCAGCAGCCTTAGGCAGGGGGCTATGGGAGAGACCCAGTACTTC.

This rearrangement joins TRBV9 to TRBJ2-5; maybe TRBD1 (6 bases). Germline-derived CDR1 and CDR2 are SGDLS and YYNGEE. V was clipped by 2 bases and J by 2 bases, with 16 bases between them. This CDR3 is 16 amino acids long. CDR3 in amino acids: CASSVTPGALQETQYF. In DNA, the CDR3 is TGTGCCAGCAGCGTGACGCCAGGGGCCCTTCAAGAGACCCAGTACTTC.

This chain connects TRBV7-8 to TRBJ2-1, with 8 bases that match TRBD2. The CDR3 spans 12 residues. V dropped 7 bases and J dropped 8; count of bases not matched to a gene: 4. Germline V CDR1 and CDR2: SGHVS, FQNEAQ. CDR3 DNA sequence: TGTGCCAGCACCCGGGGGGGGGATGAGCAGTTCTTC. Translation: CASTRGGDEQFF.

This clone was observed a few times. The chain carries TRBV10-3 and TRBJ2-7; a weak D match, TRBD1 (6 bases). This CDR3 has 14 amino acids. Deletions cut 5 bases from V and 5 bases from J, with 16 bases between. Per germline, CDR1 ENHRY and CDR2 SYGVKD. CDR3 coding DNA: TGTGCCATCAGTATAAGACAGGATTTCCACGAGCAGTACTTC. It yields the protein CAISIRQDFHEQYF.

Ten or more counts support this clone. J is TRBJ2-7 and V is TRBV2; the D gene is possibly TRBD2 (6 bases). The germline V gene has CDR1 SNHLY and CDR2 FYNNEI. Trimming left V 3 bases short and J 3 bases short, with 21 bases between. This CDR3 comprises 17 residues. The CDR3 DNA reads TGTGCCAGCAGTGATAGCGGTTTGTACCAGGAGAACTACGAGCAGTACTTC. Encoded protein: CASSDSGLYQENYEQYF.

The chain has TRBV14 and TRBJ1-5; 7 bases agree with TRBD1. V gave up 4 bases and J gave up 6 bases; unmatched junction bases: 6. The CDR3 contains 14 residues. Germline loops: CDR1 SGHDN, CDR2 FVKESK. CDR3 in amino acids: CASSRGGIGQPQHF. The CDR3 DNA reads as TGTGCCAGCAGCCGAGGGGGCATCGGTCAGCCCCAGCATTTT.

This chain connects TRBV19 to TRBJ2-7; TRBD1 might be the D (5 bases). Germline assignment: CDR1 LNHDA and CDR2 SQIVND (reference sequence). V was trimmed by 2 bases and J by 4 bases, leaving 12 bases between them. This CDR3 spans 14 amino acids. The CDR3 coding sequence is TGTGCCAGTAGTATACAGGGCCCGCCATACGAGCAGTACTTC. Residues: CASSIQGPPYEQYF.

The V gene is TRBV7-3, the J gene TRBJ2-1; D is perhaps TRBD2 (5 bases). Trimming pared 11 bases from V and 4 bases from J, leaving 9 bases between. Germline loops: CDR1 SGHTA, CDR2 FQGTGA. The CDR3 totals 11 residues. The CDR3 DNA reads as TGTGCCGAGCGGAGATACAATGAGCAGTTCTTC. It yields the protein CAERRYNEQFF.

By sample share, this clone is medium-sized. The rearrangement uses TRBV5-4 and TRBJ2-1, with 14 bases fitting TRBD2. The CDR3 totals 17 residues. J was trimmed by 8 bases and V by 4 bases; bases with no gene match: 11. Germline CDR1 reads SGHNT; CDR2 reads YYREEE (reference sequence). The CDR3 spells CASSVAETSGGAYEQFF. Written as DNA, the CDR3 is TGTGCCAGCAGCGTAGCAGAGACTAGCGGGGGGGCCTATGAGCAGTTCTTC. Variable domain in full (rest from reference TRBV5-4 and TRBJ2-1): ETGVTQSPTHLIKTRGQQVTLRCSSQSGHNTVSWYQQALGQGPQFIFQYYREEENGRGNFPPRFSGLQFPNYSSELNVNALELDDSALYLCASSVAETSGGAYEQFFGPGTRLTVL.

The J gene is TRBJ1-5, the V gene TRBV16; 9 bases agree with TRBD1. The CDR3 contains 14 residues. V was clipped by 4 bases and J by 5 bases; unmatched bases: 3. In germline, CDR1 is KGHSY, CDR2 FQNENV. The CDR3 DNA sequence: TGTGCCAGCAGCCCGGGACAGGGAGATCAGCCCCAGCATTTT. Protein: CASSPGQGDQPQHF.

The chain combines TRBV9 with TRBJ1-1; 9 bases agree with TRBD1. Germline V CDR1 and CDR2: SGDLS, YYNGEE. Losses at the gene ends were 3 bases for V and 3 bases for J; bases not matched to a gene: 3. The CDR3 has 14 amino acids. In DNA form, the CDR3 reads TGTGCCAGCAGCGACCGGGACAGGGACACTGAAGCTTTCTTT. The encoded protein is CASSDRDRDTEAFF. Full variable domain (outside the CDR3, taken from reference TRBV9 and TRBJ1-1): DSGVTQTPKHLITATGQRVTLRCSPRSGDLSVYWYQQSLDQGLQFLIQYYNGEERAKGNILERFSAQQFPDLHSELNLSSLELGDSALYFCASSDRDRDTEAFFGQGTRLTVV.

This chain connects TRBV9 to TRBJ1-1, with D hard to call. V lost 5 bases to trimming and J lost 0 bases, with 14 bases between them. The CDR3 spans 15 residues. The germline CDR1 and CDR2 sequences are SGDLS and YYNGEE. The CDR3 bases are TGTGCCAGCAGTCTAGACTCCACGGTGAACACTGAAGCTTTCTTT. Translating gives CASSLDSTVNTEAFF.

The chain carries TRBV5-4 and TRBJ2-3; D is possibly TRBD1 (6 bases). Trimming stripped 2 bases from V and 2 bases from J, with 9 bases between. The CDR3 length is 14 residues. Germline CDR1 SGHNT, CDR2 YYREEE (reference sequence). In DNA, the CDR3 is TGTGCCAGCAGCTTTACAGGGACCACAGATACGCAGTATTTT. Translated, it gives CASSFTGTTDTQYF.

The rearrangement uses TRBV9 and TRBJ1-2, with TRBD1 matching 7 bases. CDR1 is SGDLS, CDR2 YYNGEE, per germline. Trimming removed 1 base from V and 7 bases from J; junction bases left unmatched: 7. The CDR3 has 14 residues. CDR3 coding DNA: TGTGCCAGCAGCGTAAGAGGACAGGCGGGTGGCTACACCTTC. Its translation: CASSVRGQAGGYTF. The entire variable domain, with the rest obtained from reference TRBV9 and TRBJ1-2, is as follows: DSGVTQTPKHLITATGQRVTLRCSPRSGDLSVYWYQQSLDQGLQFLIQYYNGEERAKGNILERFSAQQFPDLHSELNLSSLELGDSALYFCASSVRGQAGGYTFGSGTRLTVV.

The chain links TRBV5-6 to TRBJ2-1, with 8 bases identical to TRBD1. V lost 0 bases to trimming and J lost 12 bases; unmatched junction nucleotides: 5. CDR1 SGHDT and CDR2 YYEEEE come from the germline V gene. This CDR3 spans 13 amino acids. This CDR3 is CASSLGLTGVQFF. As DNA, the CDR3 is TGTGCCAGCAGCTTGGGCCTGACAGGGGTGCAGTTCTTC.

V is TRBV9 and J is TRBJ2-5; 11 nucleotides match TRBD1. The CDR3 contains 17 residues. In germline, CDR1 is SGDLS, CDR2 YYNGEE. Trimming removed 0 bases from V and 2 bases from J; junction bases left unmatched: 6. The CDR3 region has the DNA TGTGCCAGCAGCGTAGGCGGGACAGGGGGAGGGCAAGAGACCCAGTACTTC. Its protein is CASSVGGTGGGQETQYF. The whole variable domain, filled in from reference TRBV9 and TRBJ2-5, reads DSGVTQTPKHLITATGQRVTLRCSPRSGDLSVYWYQQSLDQGLQFLIQYYNGEERAKGNILERFSAQQFPDLHSELNLSSLELGDSALYFCASSVGGTGGGQETQYFGPGTRLLVL.

This chain uses TRBV7-9 with TRBJ2-1; the match to TRBD1 covers 7 bases. The J segment lost 6 bases and the V segment lost 5 bases, leaving 10 bases of the junction unmatched. Germline values: CDR1 SEHNR, CDR2 FQNEAQ (reference sequence). The CDR3 sequence is 15 residues long. CDR3 bases: TGTGCCAGCAGCAGGGACAGAGCCGCCTTCAATGAGCAGTTCTTC. It codes for CASSRDRAAFNEQFF.

The V and J genes are TRBV5-1 and TRBJ2-3, with 8 bases that match TRBD2. This CDR3 region has 15 residues. Germline CDR1 and CDR2: SGHRS and YFSETQ. V lost 0 bases to trimming and J lost 8 bases; unmatched junction nucleotides: 8. The CDR3 loop reads CASSLEGGGRGTQYF. In DNA, the CDR3 is TGCGCCAGCAGCTTGGAGGGCGGGGGGCGAGGTACGCAGTATTTT.

There are a few counts of this clone. Other DNA sequences in the same sample also yield this CDR3. The chain combines TRBV20-1 with TRBJ1-2, with a tentative D call TRBD1 (6 bases). This CDR3 is 11 amino acids long. V was clipped by 8 bases and J by 1 base, with 8 bases between them. Per germline, CDR1 DFQATT and CDR2 SNEGSKA (reference sequence). CDR3 DNA: TGCAGTATAGGGGGTAACTATGGCTACACCTTC. It yields the protein CSIGGNYGYTF.

This clone appeared a few times. The V and J genes are TRBV25-1 and TRBJ1-3; D gene uncertain. The CDR3 runs 13 residues. The V end was cut by 3 bases, the J end by 8 bases, with 11 bases between. Germline CDR1 is MGHDK and CDR2 is SYGVNS. As DNA, the CDR3 is TGTGCCAGCAGTGATGGACTAAGGGACACCATATATTTT. Translation gives CASSDGLRDTIYF.